This section outlines one T cell receptor (beta chain) sequence together with its context. There is no known antigen for this receptor. No much larger clone exists at a distance of one base, and base qualities are not known. This entry comes from a study of OX40 agonist ivuxolimab in advanced cancers. About the study as a whole: Ivuxolimab was an agonistic, fully human IgG2 monoclonal antibody directed against OX40 (CD134), a costimulatory receptor. The paper reports the monotherapy dose-escalation portion (N = 52 patients) of the phase I ivuxolimab trial. Intravenous ivuxolimab was administered to patients every 2 weeks at six dose levels: 0.01, 0.1, 0.3, 1.5, 3 and 10 mg/kg. In the dose-escalation cohort, over 65% of patients were male, and the mean age was approximately 60 years, with a range of 23 to 79. Peripheral TCRbeta sequencing aimed to test whether ivuxolimab altered TCR sequence diversity and caused clonal T-cell expansion. Prior anti-PD-1, anti-PD-L1 or anti-CTLA-4 therapy was permitted, and checkpoint inhibitors had been received by roughly 40% of dose-escalation patients. Partial responses occurred in three dose-escalation patients: two with cutaneous melanoma and one with hepatocellular carcinoma. Of the approximately 54 dose-escalation patients, hepatocellular carcinoma was present in 19, melanoma in around 15, renal cell carcinoma in 9 and head and neck cancer in 9. Overall study results and their limits: Low levels of normalized T-cell clonal expansion were also seen in some patients who did not respond. In partial responders in the 0.1-3.0 mg/kg groups, normalized peripheral clonal expansion was found to be among the lowest, especially among CD8+ T cells. The antigen specificity of the peripheral T cells that underwent clonal expansion was not determined. Clonal expansion of both CD4+ and CD8+ blood T cells was observed from baseline to week 6 at doses 0.1 to 3.0 mg/kg. After ivuxolimab, expanded clones were on average more numerous among CD8+ T cells than among CD4+ T cells.

V trim: 7 bases; J trim: 0 bases; unmatched bases: 12. There are 17 amino acids in the CDR3, from cysteine to phenylalanine inclusive. The only DNA kept is the CDR3, 51 bases in frame from the first base. The germline V gene sets CDR1 to SNHLY and CDR2 to FYNNEI. Genomic DNA was extracted from sorted cells for sequencing of the TCRbeta CDR3 region. The immunoSEQ Assay was used for sequencing of TCRbeta CDR3 regions. The source is immuneACCESS, and TCRdb retained only in-frame sequences with V and J called. Part of the clones is not carried over; for the studies checked, unresolved V genes explain less than half of this, and the remainder is unexplained. A total of some 44,000 clones appear in this sample, about 85% of them only once. The ten largest clones take up about 5% of the sample. The trial excluded patients who had a history of autoimmune disease or who were on systemic immunosuppression. Peripheral blood for TCR sequencing was collected from all dose cohorts at baseline, on cycle 4 day 1, and on cycle 7 day 1. The samples were drawn from a first-in-human, open-label, multicenter phase I dose-escalation trial of ivuxolimab. Adults with locally advanced or metastatic melanoma, renal cell carcinoma, hepatocellular carcinoma or head and neck squamous cell carcinoma were enrolled in the trial. Before TCR sequencing, CD4+ T cells and CD8+ T cells were sorted from peripheral blood as separate populations.

This sequence was found in an adult with an advanced solid tumor such as melanoma, head and neck, liver or kidney cancer. The chain uses TRBV2 and TRBJ2-1; TRBD2 aligns with 7 central bases. Sequenced here: CD4+ or CD8+ T cells sorted from blood, sampled in a trial of the OX40 agonist ivuxolimab. The CDR3 region reads CASNFRAGTSSYNEQFF. The DNA sequence is given as TGTGCCAGCAATTTCAGAGCGGGAACTAGCTCCTACAATGAGCAGTTCTTC.